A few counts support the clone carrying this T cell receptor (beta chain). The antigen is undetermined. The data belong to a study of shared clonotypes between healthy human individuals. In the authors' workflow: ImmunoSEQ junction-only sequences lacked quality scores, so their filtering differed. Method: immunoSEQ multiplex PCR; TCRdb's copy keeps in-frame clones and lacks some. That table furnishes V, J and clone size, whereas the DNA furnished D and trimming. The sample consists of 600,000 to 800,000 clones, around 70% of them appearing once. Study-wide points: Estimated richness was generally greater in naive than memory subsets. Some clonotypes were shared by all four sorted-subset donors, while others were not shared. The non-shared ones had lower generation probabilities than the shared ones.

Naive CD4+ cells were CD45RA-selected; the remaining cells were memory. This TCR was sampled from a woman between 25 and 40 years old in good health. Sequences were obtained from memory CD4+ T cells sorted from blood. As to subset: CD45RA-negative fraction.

The CDR3 sequence: CASSPTDRPTQYF. In DNA, the CDR3 is TGTGCCAGCTCACCAACCGACAGGCCCACGCAGTATTTT. The V call is TRBV18, the J call TRBJ2-3; TRBD1 might be the D (6 bases). Trimming cost V 2 bases and J 9 bases, with 12 bases left between them. The CDR3 has 13 residues. Germline V gene sequence: CDR1 KGHSH, CDR2 LQKENI.